Following are 27 T cell receptor beta chains from one sample sequenced in a study of lung T cells in sarcoidosis with Löfgren's syndrome (dated by TCRdb to 2016 to 2017). The reads were generated on an Illumina MiSeq. The public reads were reprocessed in TCRdb via fastp at Q25 and MiXCR, keeping in-frame beta chains. Rows with a matching CDR3 protein are joined into one entry that keeps the most common DNA and genes. The sample table records 15,000 to 25,000 distinct CDR3 sequences; 21% of these occur just once. The top ten clones comprise roughly 0.7% of the sample. Input material: CD4+ T cells from bronchoalveolar lavage. These receptors all come from a human donor with sarcoidosis (Löfgren's syndrome or another form), or a control subject (not recorded which).

A word on this clonotype: This could be a read error, since a much larger clone is one nucleotide away. The chain couples TRBV2 to TRBJ1-1, with no clear D. The CDR3 contains 14 residues. In germline, CDR1 is SNHLY, CDR2 FYNNEI. Trimming shortened V by 3 bases and J by 3 bases, and 11 bases separated the two germline ends. In nucleotides, the CDR3 is TGTGCCAGCAGTGAGCCTAGCCGGGACACTGAAGCTTTCTTT. This translates into CASSEPSRDTEAFF.

This clonotype was recorded only once. This rearrangement joins TRBV12-3 or TRBV12-4 to TRBJ2-1, with 9 bases fitting TRBD2. After removal of 2 bases from V and 10 bases from J, the junction contained 9 bases not matched to a gene. The CDR3 runs 15 residues. In DNA, the CDR3 is TGTGCCAGCAGTTTACGTTCTAGCGGGAAATGGGAGCAGTTCTTC. Translating gives CASSLRSSGKWEQFF.

This clonotype was seen ten or more times. This chain joins TRBV19 and TRBJ1-6; unclear D gene. CDR1 and CDR2 (germline): LNHDA, SQIVND (reference sequence). The V gene lost 3 bases and the J gene lost 7 bases, with 4 bases spanning the gap. The CDR3 runs 12 residues. The CDR3 DNA follows: TGTGCCAGTAGTATCAGCAATTCACCCCTCCACTTT. Translation gives CASSISNSPLHF.

This clonotype was detected ten times or more. The V call is TRBV10-3, the J call TRBJ2-7; D perhaps matches TRBD1 (6 bases). Germline CDR1 and CDR2: ENHRY and SYGVKD. Trimming removed 9 bases at V and 2 bases at J, with 14 bases between. The CDR3 is 13 residues long. CDR3 loop: CAITQGNAYEQYF. CDR3 nucleotide sequence: TGTGCCATTACCCAGGGGAACGCCTACGAGCAGTACTTC.

This rearrangement joins TRBV5-1 to TRBJ2-3; 11 bases align to TRBD1. The CDR3 totals 15 residues. With V trimmed by 4 bases and J by 4 bases, 5 bases remained unmatched. Per the germline V gene, CDR1 is SGHRS and CDR2 is YFSETQ. The CDR3 loop is CASSQGQGAADTQYF. CDR3 nucleotides: TGCGCCAGCAGCCAAGGACAGGGGGCGGCAGATACGCAGTATTTT. Using reference TRBV5-1 and TRBJ2-3 for the parts outside the CDR3, the full variable domain is KAGVTQTPRYLIKTRGQQVTLSCSPISGHRSVSWYQQTPGQGLQFLFEYFSETQRNKGNFPGRFSGRQFSNSRSEMNVSTLELGDSALYLCASSQGQGAADTQYFGPGTRLTVL.

A few counts support this clonotype. The chain recombines TRBV4-1 with TRBJ2-3; D is perhaps TRBD1 (5 bases). CDR3 length equals 15 residues. Trimming removed 1 base from V and 2 bases from J, with 10 bases in between. CDR1 MGHRA and CDR2 YSYEKL come from the germline V gene. DNA for the CDR3: TGCGCCAGCAGCCAAGGGGGCAGAACCACAGATACGCAGTATTTT. This codes for CASSQGGRTTDTQYF.

About this clonotype: A much larger clone lies a single base off, so this may be a read error. This rearrangement joins TRBV6-8 to TRBJ2-3; tentatively, D is TRBD1 or TRBD2 (6 bases each). Per the germline V gene, CDR1 is MNHGY and CDR2 is SAAAGT. The CDR3 runs 14 residues. CDR3 protein: CASNVGGITGTQYF. CDR3 bases: TGTGCCAGCAACGTAGGGGGGATCACAGGTACGCAGTATTTT.

Concerning this clonotype itself: A much larger clone lies one base from this, so it may be a read error. The V and J genes are TRBV5-1 and TRBJ1-1, with D perhaps TRBD1 (5 bases). The CDR3 is made up of 14 amino acids. CDR1 is SGHRS and CDR2 is YFSETQ in the germline V gene. CDR3 loop: CASSFSGQNAEAFF. The CDR3 DNA reads as TGCGCCAGCAGCTTTTCAGGGCAGAACGCTGAAGCTTTCTTT.

This clonotype has a single count. Lacking the conserved final phenylalanine or tryptophan, this CDR3 likely reflects a read error. This sequence joins TRBV3-1 and TRBJ2-1; D is perhaps TRBD1 or TRBD2 (6 bases each). The germline gives CDR1 LGHDT, CDR2 YNNKEL (reference sequence). V was clipped by 4 bases and J by 8 bases, with 15 bases between them. This CDR3 region has 14 residues. CDR3 nucleotide sequence: TGTGCCAGCAGCCCGGGGGCAGGTGGGGATGAGCAGTTCCTC. Protein product: CASSPGAGGDEQFL.

This chain uses TRBV19 with TRBJ2-3; D not resolved. The germline gives CDR1 LNHDA, CDR2 SQIVND (reference sequence). The CDR3 consists of 14 residues. V was pared by 6 bases and J by 0 bases, with 10 bases between. CDR3 in amino acids: CASRHDKSTDTQYF. The CDR3 coding sequence is TGTGCCAGTAGGCACGACAAGAGCACAGATACGCAGTATTTT.

To note about this clonotype: A much larger clone sits a single nucleotide away, making a read error possible. The CDR3 is CASSSVILAKNIQHF. DNA of the CDR3: TGTGCCAGCAGTTCCGTAATACTAGCCAAAAACATTCAGCACTTC. J is TRBJ2-4 and V is TRBV6-6; tentatively, D is TRBD2 (6 bases). Germline assignment: CDR1 MNHNY and CDR2 SVGAGI (reference sequence). This CDR3 is built from 15 residues.

This clonotype has a count of ten or more. The rearrangement links TRBV7-3 to TRBJ2-1; the D gene is possibly TRBD1 (6 bases). Germline CDR1 and CDR2: SGHTA and FQGTGA. This CDR3 has 12 amino acids. Trimming stripped 4 bases from V and 9 bases from J, with 10 bases between. The CDR3 DNA sequence: TGTGCCAGCAGCTATACAGGGATTGAGCAGTTCTTC. Its translation is CASSYTGIEQFF.

In its sample, this clonotype was seen many times. The genes are TRBV7-9 and TRBJ2-3; possibly TRBD1 for D (6 bases). Germline V gene data show CDR1 as SEHNR and CDR2 as FQNEAQ (reference sequence). The length of the CDR3 is 14 residues. With 5 bases removed from V and 3 bases from J, the gap between germline ends came to 12 bases. In DNA, the CDR3 is TGTGCCAGCAGCCGGAGACAGGATACAGATACGCAGTATTTT. It codes for CASSRRQDTDTQYF.

Worth noting for this clonotype: Since a much larger clone is just one base distant, this may be a read error. J is TRBJ2-1 and V is TRBV28, with a possible D match to TRBD1 (7 bases). V lost 6 bases and J lost 4, with 22 bases in between. CDR1 is MDHEN and CDR2 is SYDVKM in the germline V gene. The CDR3 spans 17 residues. The CDR3 DNA reads TGTGCCAGCAGACGACCTACCAGGGGGAGGTCGTACAATGAGCAGTTCTTC. Translation gives CASRRPTRGRSYNEQFF.

Relative to its sample, this clonotype is medium-sized. The genes are TRBV7-2 and TRBJ1-5, with 7 bases identical to TRBD1. The CDR3 spans 15 residues. The ends lost 1 base at V and 3 bases at J; junction bases unmatched: 3. Per germline, CDR1 SGHTA and CDR2 FQGNSA. Written as DNA, the CDR3 is TGTGCCAGCAGCTTAGTACAGGGGAACAATCAGCCCCAGCATTTT. Protein product: CASSLVQGNNQPQHF.

This clonotype was seen ten or more times. The CDR3 DNA sequence: TGCGCCAGCAGCCCCGAGAGACTAGCGGGATATGGCGAGCAGTACTTC. This gives the protein CASSPERLAGYGEQYF. This sequence joins TRBV4-3 and TRBJ2-7; 11 bases fit TRBD2. The CDR3 extends over 16 amino acids. The germline CDR1 and CDR2 sequences are LGHNA and YSLEER. After removal of 4 bases from V and 6 bases from J, the junction contained 11 bases not matched to a gene.

This clonotype rates as medium-sized (0.01 to 0.1%). This chain uses TRBV4-2 with TRBJ2-7, with D uncertain. CDR3 length: 13 amino acids. Trimming removed 1 base at V and 7 bases at J, with 11 bases between. Germline values: CDR1 LGHNA, CDR2 YNFKEQ. In nucleotides, the CDR3 is TGTGCCAGCAGCCAAGGACGGCTCGTGGAGCAGTACTTC. This sequence encodes CASSQGRLVEQYF.

This clonotype was observed many times. V and J are TRBV20-1 and TRBJ2-5; 15 bases agree with TRBD2. Germline V CDR1 and CDR2: DFQATT, SNEGSKA (reference sequence). V shed 0 bases, J shed 5 bases, and the junction held 7 bases outside the gene matches. The CDR3 totals 17 residues. The CDR3 coding sequence is TGCAGTGCTAGAGATCTAATAGGACTAGCGGGAGGGGAGACCCAGTACTTC. This codes for CSARDLIGLAGGETQYF.

J is TRBJ2-5 and V is TRBV29-1; D unresolved. The CDR3 loop spans 13 amino acids. Trimming left V 3 bases short and J 1 base short, with 9 bases between. CDR1 is SQVTM, CDR2 ANQGSEA, per germline. The CDR3: CSVDRLIQETQYF. The CDR3, as DNA: TGCAGCGTTGACCGCCTAATCCAAGAGACCCAGTACTTC.

Remarks on this clonotype: A clone one base away is much larger, so this may be a read error. This chain uses TRBV24-1 with TRBJ2-5; 8 bases match TRBD2. This CDR3 region has 15 residues. Germline-derived CDR1 and CDR2 are KGHDR and SFDVKD. After removal of 2 bases from V and 7 bases from J, the junction contained 8 bases not matched to a gene. The DNA of the CDR3 is TGTGCCACCAGTGATTCAGCGGGGGCGTCAGGGACCCAGTACTTC. Translating it yields CATSDSAGASGTQYF.

CDR3 loop: CAWSPFLPSGSPDLYEQYF. As DNA, the CDR3 is TGTGCCTGGAGTCCGTTTCTGCCTAGCGGGAGCCCCGACCTATACGAGCAGTACTTC. The J gene is TRBJ2-7, the V gene TRBV30, with 10 nucleotides matching TRBD2. Looked up from germline, CDR1 is GTSNPN and CDR2 is SVGIG (reference sequence). The CDR3 has 19 amino acids. Trimming took 2 bases from V and 4 from J; bases not matched to a gene: 20.

This clonotype has a count of ten or more. The genes are TRBV7-2 and TRBJ1-5; D is uncertain. Trimming left V 5 bases short and J 3 bases short, with 20 bases between. This CDR3 has 17 amino acids. Germline V gene data show CDR1 as SGHTA and CDR2 as FQGNSA. This CDR3 is CASSPGARTANNQPQHF. The CDR3 nucleotides read TGTGCCAGCAGCCCAGGAGCGAGAACGGCGAACAATCAGCCCCAGCATTTT.

Comment on this clonotype: The CDR3 end shows no conserved phenylalanine or tryptophan, and so a read error is likely. The chain has TRBV5-1 and TRBJ2-7, with 12 bases aligning to TRBD2. The CDR3 covers 16 residues. From germline, CDR1 is SGHRS and CDR2 YFSETQ. The CDR3 DNA follows: TGCGCCAGTAGCTGGACTCTAGCGGGAGGGGCCTACGAGCAGTACTAC. Its translation is CASSWTLAGGAYEQYY.

This clonotype was detected many times. The gene calls are TRBV7-2 and TRBJ2-3; D gene uncertain. Trimming pared 5 bases from V and 0 bases from J, leaving 6 bases between. Germline lookup yields CDR1 SGHTA and CDR2 FQGNSA. The CDR3 runs to 13 residues. The CDR3 loop is CASSPQSTDTQYF. In DNA form, the CDR3 reads TGTGCCAGCAGCCCACAAAGCACAGATACGCAGTATTTT.

This clonotype was detected only a few times. The chain uses TRBV29-1 and TRBJ1-1; the D gene is possibly TRBD1 (5 bases). Germline V lookup: CDR1 SQVTM, CDR2 ANQGSEA. This CDR3 spans 14 amino acids. V lost 0 bases, J lost 3 bases, and 11 bases lay in between. CDR3 residues: CSVEDQGGYTEAFF. CDR3 sequence (DNA): TGCAGCGTTGAAGATCAGGGTGGATACACTGAAGCTTTCTTT.

On this clonotype: Possible read error: a much larger clone is one base away. The rearrangement uses TRBV20-1 and TRBJ2-1; 7 bases are shared with TRBD2. The CDR3 is made up of 17 amino acids. Losses at the gene ends were 0 bases for V and 5 bases for J; bases not matched to a gene: 13. Germline V gives CDR1 DFQATT, CDR2 SNEGSKA (reference sequence). The CDR3 coding sequence is TGCAGTGCTAGAGATGAGAGGGGAGGGACCTGGGACAATGAGCAGTTCTTC. Translated: CSARDERGGTWDNEQFF.

This clonotype was detected ten times or more. The chain has TRBV7-9 and TRBJ1-4, with TRBD1 as a possible D gene (5 bases). Trimming cost V 5 bases and J 4 bases, with 14 bases left between them. This CDR3 spans 15 amino acids. Germline V CDR1 and CDR2: SEHNR, FQNEAQ (reference sequence). The CDR3 reads CASSPGARGNEKLFF. DNA of the CDR3: TGTGCCAGCAGCCCCGGGGCCCGAGGTAATGAAAAACTGTTTTTT.